This T cell receptor beta chain was obtained from a study of blood T cell repertoires in COVID-19. Study overall: The origin of the acute and convalescent COVID-19 samples was the United States, Italy and Spain.

Seattle enrolled patients during active infection and tracked them longitudinally. This table comes from immunoSEQ multiplex PCR, and its TCRdb copy is limited to in-frame clones, with some not included. Found here are 150,000 to 200,000 clones, about four fifths of them singletons; the top ten hold more than 7%. There are 14 residues in the CDR3. Between the trimmed V and J ends, which lost 3 bases and 8 bases, there was a span of 13 bases. Germline loops: CDR1 KGHDR, CDR2 SFDVKD. This clone showed up just once. This chain joins TRBV24-1 and TRBJ2-1; D ambiguous. The sequencing sample was made of peripheral blood. The clonotype was recovered from a woman in her fifties or sixties with COVID-19, enrolled during active disease. The CDR3 DNA reads TGTGCCACCAGTGATAGAGACCTAGGCGATGAGCAGTTCTTC. This translates into CATSDRDLGDEQFF.